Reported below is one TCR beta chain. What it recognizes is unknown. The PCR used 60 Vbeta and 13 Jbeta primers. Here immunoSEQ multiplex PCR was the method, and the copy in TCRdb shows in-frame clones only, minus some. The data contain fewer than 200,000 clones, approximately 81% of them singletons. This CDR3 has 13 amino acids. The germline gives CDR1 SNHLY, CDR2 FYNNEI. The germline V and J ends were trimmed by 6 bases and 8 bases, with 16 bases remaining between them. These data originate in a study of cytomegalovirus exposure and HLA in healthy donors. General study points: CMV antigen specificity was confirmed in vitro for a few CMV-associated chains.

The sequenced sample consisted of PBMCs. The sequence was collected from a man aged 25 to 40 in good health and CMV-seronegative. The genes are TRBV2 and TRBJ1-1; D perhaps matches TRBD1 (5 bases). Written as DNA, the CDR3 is TGTGCCAGCAGCGTCGCCCCCAGGACAGAAGCTTTCTTT. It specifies CASSVAPRTEAFF.